This T cell receptor beta chain was captured in a study of blood T cell repertoires in COVID-19. Original methodology: It was from reference gene primer amplification that nucleated cell counts were estimated. Here immunoSEQ multiplex PCR was the method, and the copy in TCRdb shows in-frame clones only, minus some. V, J and clone size were drawn from that table, and D and trimming were deduced from the DNA. The sample has hundreds of thousands of clones; about 82% are singletons. Recruits, aged about 18 to 100 years, lived in 25 or so US areas. Cohorts were based on clinical histories the participants reported. Among Cohort 3 donors, those recovered had two negative PCRs, clearance, or symptom resolution. The CDR3 loop spans 17 amino acids. Germline CDR1 and CDR2: LGHNA and YSLEER. The V and J ends lost 2 bases and 3 bases, in that order; junction bases with no gene match: 10.

The sequence came from a woman between 50 and 59 years old who had recovered from COVID-19. The rearrangement uses TRBV4-3 and TRBJ2-5; 9 bases fit TRBD1. The sample was PBMCs or T cells enriched from blood (not recorded which). CDR3 protein: CASSQYLGTGPEETQYF. DNA for the CDR3: TGCGCCAGCAGCCAATATTTAGGGACAGGGCCCGAAGAGACCCAGTACTTC.